This T cell receptor (beta chain) comes out of a study of blood T cell repertoires in COVID-19. In the study overall: COVID-19 samples collected from the United States, Italy and Spain covered acute and convalescent phases.

The assay was immunoSEQ multiplex PCR, and TCRdb's table has in-frame clones only and misses some. The sample shows about 120,000 clones, around nine tenths of them seen only once. The germline V gene has CDR1 SQVTM and CDR2 ANQGSEA. V lost 6 bases, J lost 1 base, and 9 bases stayed unmatched. The CDR3 extends over 15 amino acids. The chain links TRBV29-1 to TRBJ2-5, with 9 bases lining up with TRBD1. Sequencing used peripheral blood. The origin of this receptor is a woman aged 80 or older with acute or convalescent COVID-19. The CDR3 is CSVGWTGVPQETQYF. In nucleotides, the CDR3 is TGCAGCGTCGGGTGGACAGGGGTTCCCCAAGAGACCCAGTACTTC.